This paragraph covers one T cell receptor beta chain sequence. The antigen is unknown. Clones were read by immunoSEQ multiplex PCR, and TCRdb kept only the in-frame ones, dropping some. The top ten hold 0.1% to 0.15% of the sample, which has more than 2 million clones, about 95% seen once. V shed 0 bases, J shed 10 bases, and the junction held 5 bases outside the gene matches. Germline CDR1 SGHRS, CDR2 YFSETQ. CDR3 length equals 15 residues. The data originate from a study of shared clonotypes between healthy human individuals. Overall study context: With ages of 18 to 49, the donors were two women and three men. Points from the study as a whole: A handful of donors had 4% to 6.5% of their naive CD4 clonotypes in common. Clonotypes not shared had lower generation probabilities than those common to all four donors.

The TCR originated in a young man in good health. V gene TRBV5-1 combines with J gene TRBJ2-1; TRBD2 matches at 12 bases. Sequencing was performed on naive CD4+ T cells sorted from blood. Subset: CD45RA+ positively selected. The CDR3, as DNA: TGCGCCAGCAGCTTGGCTAGCGGGAGGGCCCAGGAGCAGTTCTTC. This translates into CASSLASGRAQEQFF.